This T cell receptor beta chain was sequenced in a study of cytomegalovirus exposure and HLA in healthy donors. This PCR relied on a set of 60 Vbeta primers and 13 Jbeta primers. Sequenced by immunoSEQ multiplex PCR; TCRdb stores in-frame clones only, minus some. Of approximately 190,000 clones in the sample, approximately 88% were seen once. Input material: PBMCs. This clonotype originated in a woman aged 45-59 years in good health and CMV-seropositive.

The CDR3 region has the DNA TGCGCCAGCAGCTTGCAGGGAGAGACCCAGTACTTC. Its translation is CASSLQGETQYF. V is TRBV5-1 and J is TRBJ2-5, with a tentative D call TRBD1 (5 bases). The V end was cut by 1 base, the J end by 4 bases, with 5 bases between. The CDR3 has 12 amino acids. Germline V gives CDR1 SGHRS, CDR2 YFSETQ.